These T cell receptor beta chains were read from a single sample in a study of Ad26.COV2.S vaccination and SARS-CoV-2 variants. This table comes from immunoSEQ multiplex PCR, and its TCRdb copy is limited to in-frame clones, with some not included. The repertoire has about 350,000 clones, roughly 89% of them found once; the top ten carry under 6%. The sequencing used peripheral blood, collected in a trial of Ad26.COV2.S vaccine versus placebo. The receptors stem from a person aged 18 to 65 who received the Ad26.COV2.S COVID-19 vaccine or a placebo. Both conserved end residues are part of each CDR3.

>TRBV24-1|TRBJ1-1
CATSDGQGNTEAFF
>TRBV5-1|TRBJ1-4
CASSLDQGGGEKLFF
>TRBV5-4|TRBJ1-6
CASSLVSGTGGNSPLHF
>TRBV6-1|TRBJ1-6
CASSERTGIGSPLHF
>TRBV4-3|TRBJ2-4
CASSQDRGKNIQYF
>TRBV11-2|TRBJ2-7
CASSLSTSQDEQYF
>TRBV10-2|TRBJ2-3
CASSESRGDTQYF
>TRBV3-1/TRBV3-2|TRBJ1-2
CASSQDTLTNYGYTF
>TRBV4-1|TRBJ2-7
CASSQAAIKQAAYEQYF
>TRBV6-5|TRBJ2-1
CASSYSYSYNEQFF
>TRBV5-5|TRBJ2-2
CASSHTMTRRSNTGELFF
>TRBV11-2|TRBJ1-2
CASSFSPYSLLGYTF
>TRBV5-4|TRBJ2-1
CASSFGSSYNEQFF
>TRBV4-1|TRBJ2-7
CASSQSPGGSYEQYF
>TRBV3-1/TRBV3-2|TRBJ1-3
CASRREGSGNTIYF
>TRBV20-1|TRBJ2-3
CSASINWGTDTQYF
>TRBV19|TRBJ1-2
CASKGDRHYGYTF
>TRBV14|TRBJ1-2
CASSQDVGSSGYTF
>TRBV10-3|TRBJ2-7
CAISDTGTGSYEQYF
>TRBV29-1|TRBJ2-1
CSALLGTSGRSFYNEQFF
>TRBV4-1|TRBJ1-1
CASSQGPTGPNTEAFF
>TRBV19|TRBJ1-1
CASSGELNTEAFF
>TRBV19|TRBJ1-2
CASSMDRTNYGYTF
>TRBV19|TRBJ2-2
CASRVAANTGELFF
>TRBV19|TRBJ2-1
CASIGPGGNEQFF
>TRBV5-1|TRBJ2-1
CASSPSGDNSYNEQFF
>TRBV15|TRBJ1-2
CATSRESGKLGYTF
>TRBV18|TRBJ1-5
CASSQQARGGNQPQHF
>TRBV9|TRBJ2-2
CASSVGPLNTGELFF
>TRBV3-1/TRBV3-2|TRBJ2-7
CASSLGGPRRDSAYEQYF
>TRBV4-1|TRBJ1-3
CASSQAGTGFGNTIYF
>TRBV7-9|TRBJ1-5
CASSMGTGDGQPQHF
>TRBV30|TRBJ2-3
CAWSFGGSGSKDTQYF
>TRBV5-1|TRBJ2-1
CASSLTGTGGSNEQFF
>TRBV5-1|TRBJ2-3
CASSLGQGRDTQYF
>TRBV27|TRBJ1-5
CASSLTVFQPQHF
>TRBV19|TRBJ2-7
CASSKGTGLTYEQYF
>TRBV6-6|TRBJ1-2
CASSLDRDNYGYTF
>TRBV6-2/TRBV6-3|TRBJ1-2
CASSPHATLSNYGYTF
>TRBV6-5|TRBJ2-3
CASSSGPGANTQYF
>TRBV7-9|TRBJ1-6
CASLPPEGSPLHF
>TRBV19|TRBJ2-3
CASSIKPGLVTQYF
>TRBV29-1|TRBJ2-5
CSVEDRETQYF